This TCR beta chain was captured in a study of cytomegalovirus exposure and HLA in healthy donors. The PCR was carried out with 60 Vbeta primers and 13 Jbeta primers. Repertoires were generated with immunoSEQ multiplex PCR, while TCRdb's copy carries only in-frame clones and drops some. There are about 160,000 clones in the sample; around three quarters occur only once, and 2% to 2.5% lies in the top ten. The ends lost 4 bases at V and 4 bases at J; junction bases unmatched: 15. The CDR3 is made up of 19 amino acids. Per the germline V gene, CDR1 is LNHDA and CDR2 is SQIVND (reference sequence). As concerns this clone: Its antigen is currently unknown.

General study results and limits: Sequencing had likely introduced a cluster of highly shared sequence variants as an artifact. V- and J-gene trimming in TCR beta was tied to a missense DCLRE1C variant by an analysis performed later.

This TCR came from a middle-aged man in good health and CMV-seronegative. The chain employs TRBV19 and TRBJ2-1, with 11 bases lining up with TRBD2. Sequenced material: PBMCs. The CDR3 loop reads CASSTIAGGRSGLYNEQFF. In DNA form, the CDR3 reads TGTGCCAGTAGTACCATAGCGGGAGGGCGCTCCGGGCTATACAATGAGCAGTTCTTC.